This TCR beta chain was profiled in a study of regulatory T cells in long-lasting Graves disease. General study findings and limits: It was in persistent disease that TRBV28, TRBJ1-2 and TRBJ2-5 were favored. Lower TCR diversity was seen in persistent Graves' patients than in newly diagnosed ones.

This clonotype was counted many times. Its antigen is still unknown. The time point was: persistent/refractory GD, antithyroid drugs over 5 years with positive TRAb. Researchers made the TCR library from RNA that was extracted from PBMCs. Through Arm-PCR of CDR3 regions and iRepertoire HTBI primers, TCR beta libraries were built. TCRdb used MiXCR to reprocess the multiplex PCR reads, holding one entry per CDR3 protein. The sample holds about 470,000 distinct CDR3 sequences, around 21% seen once. The CDR3 spans 14 residues. The germline V and J ends were trimmed by 4 bases and 1 base, with 8 bases remaining between them. Germline V gives CDR1 LGHDT, CDR2 YNNKEL (reference sequence).

The clonotype originates from a female donor with Graves disease. The J gene is TRBJ1-5, the V gene TRBV3-1; no clear D gene. The specimen was peripheral blood mononuclear cells (PBMCs), collected when the disease was refractory, from a patient treated with antithyroid drugs. The CDR3 here is CASSRGRSNQPQHF. The CDR3 nucleotides are TGTGCCAGCAGCCGTGGACGGAGCAATCAGCCCCAGCATTTT.